This TCR beta chain originates from a study of cytomegalovirus exposure and HLA in healthy donors. Study overall: Earlier results showed roughly 120 million unique TCR beta sequences derived from some 190 million T cells. There were 88 million or so unique TCRs (from HLA-typed donors) in an early data release. Findings and limits, study-wide: Immune exposure information available was restricted to CMV serostatus. Some V segments could not be told apart, so they were left out, TRBV6-2 and TRBV6-3 among them.

The study ran its PCR with 60 Vbeta and 13 Jbeta primers. The repertoire was sequenced with immunoSEQ multiplex PCR; TCRdb's copy has only in-frame clones and lacks some. The data contain roughly 140,000 clones, under 70% of them singletons. Germline CDR1 reads SGHRS; CDR2 reads YFSETQ. This CDR3 has 14 amino acids. V lost 0 bases, J lost 6 bases, and 9 bases lay in between. This clone was seen a handful of times. Its target is unknown. Specimen: PBMCs. V gene TRBV5-1 combines with J gene TRBJ2-2; D gene uncertain. The TCR originated in a woman aged 30 to 39 in good health and CMV-seropositive. CDR3 sequence (DNA): TGCGCCAGCAGCTTGGCATCAGGCGCCGGGGAGCTGTTTTTT. Amino acids: CASSLASGAGELFF.